Each of the 28 T cell receptor beta chains below was sequenced from the same sample in a study of blood T cell repertoires in COVID-19. Only in-frame clones appear in the TCRdb table, and some are missing; sequencing was by immunoSEQ multiplex PCR. The sample shows about 170,000 clones, about 85% of them seen only once. The material sequenced was peripheral blood. The receptors come from a woman of 80 years or more with COVID-19, enrolled during active disease.

The chain has TRBV2 and TRBJ1-1; D ambiguous. The CDR3 is 13 residues long. Germline V gives CDR1 SNHLY, CDR2 FYNNEI. V lost 8 bases and J 1 base, leaving 11 bases between the germline ends. The CDR3 DNA reads TGTGCCAGCGATGTGCAGCGGAACACTGAAGCTTTCTTT. It is translated as CASDVQRNTEAFF.

The chain joins TRBV6-1 to TRBJ1-5; the D gene is possibly TRBD1 (6 bases). This CDR3 contains 14 residues. Germline loops: CDR1 MNHNS, CDR2 SASEGT. Deletions cut 3 bases from V and 7 bases from J, with 13 bases between. CDR3 region: CASSEDRGGQPQHF. The DNA for the CDR3 is TGTGCCAGCAGTGAGGACAGAGGAGGACAGCCCCAGCATTTT.

The chain links TRBV6-2 or TRBV6-3 to TRBJ1-5, with 9 bases aligning to TRBD1. There are 15 residues in the CDR3. J lost 5 bases, V lost 2 bases, and 4 bases had no gene match. Germline-derived CDR1 and CDR2 are MNHEY and SVGEGT. The CDR3 here is CASSYTDRGDQPQHF. The CDR3 bases are TGTGCCAGCAGTTACACCGACAGGGGGGATCAGCCCCAGCATTTT.

This chain joins TRBV19 and TRBJ1-2; D is possibly TRBD1 (5 bases). CDR1 LNHDA and CDR2 SQIVND come from the germline V gene (reference sequence). V was pared by 7 bases and J by 2 bases, with 17 bases between. The CDR3 has 15 amino acids. CDR3 nucleotides: TGTGCCAGTAATGACAGAGACCACCCCAACTATGGCTACACCTTC. Amino acids: CASNDRDHPNYGYTF. The full variable domain, completed using reference TRBV19 and TRBJ1-2, is DGGITQSPKYLFRKEGQNVTLSCEQNLNHDAMYWYRQDPGQGLRLIYYSQIVNDFQKGDIAEGYSVSREKKESFPLTVTSAQKNPTAFYLCASNDRDHPNYGYTFGSGTRLTVV.

The rearrangement uses TRBV5-5 and TRBJ2-1; 10 bases line up with TRBD2. The germline V gene encodes CDR1 SGHKS and CDR2 YYEKEE (reference sequence). The CDR3 covers 15 residues. V dropped 4 bases and J dropped 4; count of bases not matched to a gene: 5. CDR3 region: CASSLGTSVYNEQFF. The DNA for the CDR3 is TGTGCCAGCAGCCTCGGGACTAGCGTTTACAATGAGCAGTTCTTC.

V is TRBV10-1 and J is TRBJ1-4; 11 bases line up with TRBD1. Trimming cost V 8 bases and J 4 bases; bases outside gene matches: 9. This CDR3 spans 16 amino acids. The germline V gene encodes CDR1 WNHNN and CDR2 SYGVQD (reference sequence). CDR3 DNA sequence: TGCGCCAGCTCGCCCGGGACAGGGGGATTTAATGAAAAACTGTTTTTT. Its protein product is CASSPGTGGFNEKLFF.

This chain joins TRBV19 and TRBJ1-2; the D gene is possibly TRBD1 (5 bases). CDR1 and CDR2 from the germline V gene are LNHDA and SQIVND (reference sequence). V dropped 5 bases and J dropped 7 bases, with 14 bases sitting between them. The CDR3 is 13 residues long. The CDR3 loop reads CASSVEGRGGYTF. CDR3 nucleotides: TGTGCCAGTAGTGTGGAAGGGAGGGGTGGCTACACCTTC.

The chain joins TRBV5-1 to TRBJ2-2; 15 bases match TRBD2. Germline loops: CDR1 SGHRS, CDR2 YFSETQ. The CDR3 totals 19 residues. V gave up 4 bases and J gave up 3 bases; unmatched junction bases: 10. The CDR3 DNA sequence: TGCGCCAGCAGCCCACGGGGACTAGCGGGAGGATCCCACACCGGGGAGCTGTTTTTT. Protein: CASSPRGLAGGSHTGELFF.

The chain combines TRBV5-1 with TRBJ2-3; no definite D call. The CDR3 extends over 11 amino acids. Trimming cost V 6 bases and J 4 bases, with 6 bases left between them. Germline loops: CDR1 SGHRS, CDR2 YFSETQ. CDR3 in DNA: TGCGCCAGCAAAATCGCAGATACGCAGTATTTT. Its protein is CASKIADTQYF.

This clone was picked up a small number of times. V gene TRBV28 combines with J gene TRBJ2-2, with a possible D match to TRBD2 (5 bases). This CDR3 spans 16 amino acids. CDR1 MDHEN and CDR2 SYDVKM come from the germline V gene. V dropped 3 bases and J dropped 2 bases, with 13 bases sitting between them. The DNA of the CDR3 is TGTGCCAGCAGTTTGAGGGCAGGTCGCAACACCGGGGAGCTGTTTTTT. Amino acids: CASSLRAGRNTGELFF.

This clone was found a few times. This rearrangement joins TRBV6-1 to TRBJ1-5, with a weak D call TRBD1 (5 bases). Germline assignment: CDR1 MNHNS and CDR2 SASEGT. V lost 1 base and J 4 bases, leaving 17 bases between the germline ends. This CDR3 spans 17 amino acids. The CDR3 region has the DNA TGTGCCAGCAGTGAAGTTGGGGCAACAGAATTAAATCAGCCCCAGCATTTT. It is translated as CASSEVGATELNQPQHF.

This chain uses TRBV7-2 with TRBJ2-1; no firm D call. Trimming cost V 5 bases and J 7 bases, with 15 bases left between them. Looked up from germline, CDR1 is SGHTA and CDR2 is FQGNSA. This CDR3 has 14 residues. The CDR3 DNA reads as TGTGCCAGCAGCCCCAGTTCAAGTCGAAATGAGCAGTTCTTC. It specifies CASSPSSSRNEQFF.

J is TRBJ1-3 and V is TRBV5-1; possibly TRBD1 for D (5 bases). In germline, CDR1 is SGHRS, CDR2 YFSETQ. Between the trimmed V and J ends, which lost 4 bases and 2 bases, there was a span of 16 bases. The CDR3 is made up of 16 amino acids. CDR3 loop: CASSRNGGSAGNTIYF. The CDR3 nucleotides are TGCGCCAGCAGCCGGAACGGGGGATCGGCTGGAAACACCATATATTTT. Supplemented by reference TRBV5-1 and TRBJ1-3, the full variable domain reads KAGVTQTPRYLIKTRGQQVTLSCSPISGHRSVSWYQQTPGQGLQFLFEYFSETQRNKGNFPGRFSGRQFSNSRSEMNVSTLELGDSALYLCASSRNGGSAGNTIYFGEGSWLTVV.

This clone was observed once. CDR3 in amino acids: CASSPQGRGSPLHF. The CDR3 bases are TGTGCCAGCAGCCCCCAAGGGAGGGGATCACCCCTCCACTTT. The gene calls are TRBV6-5 and TRBJ1-6; perhaps TRBD1 as D (5 bases). Germline CDR1 reads MNHEY; CDR2 reads SVGAGI. This CDR3 contains 14 residues. Trimming removed 6 bases from V and 10 bases from J, with 16 bases in between.

The DNA of the CDR3 is TGTGCCAGCAGCCCGCAGGCTAACACTGAAGCTTTCTTT. Translating gives CASSPQANTEAFF. This sequence joins TRBV3-1 (or the pseudogene TRBV3-2) and TRBJ1-1; the D is unclear. Germline loops: CDR1 LGHDT, CDR2 YNNKEL (reference sequence). The ends were cut back, 4 bases at V and 2 bases at J, with 8 bases in the middle. This CDR3 region has 13 residues.

The chain carries TRBV5-6 and TRBJ1-6; no reliable D call. Deletions cut 1 base from V and 6 bases from J, with 8 bases between. The germline CDR1 and CDR2 sequences are SGHDT and YYEEEE. This CDR3 has 14 amino acids. CDR3 in DNA: TGTGCCAGCAGCTTGAACAATGTTAATTCACCCCTCCACTTT. It yields the protein CASSLNNVNSPLHF.

The chain links TRBV3-1 (or the pseudogene TRBV3-2) to TRBJ1-6; weak D call: TRBD1 (6 bases). This CDR3 spans 15 amino acids. The germline V gene encodes CDR1 LGHDT and CDR2 YNNKEL (reference sequence). V shed 6 bases and J shed 5 bases, with 14 bases lying between them. CDR3 DNA: TGTGCCAGCAGTCCCCCCTCAGGGGATAATTCACCCCTCCACTTT. Translation: CASSPPSGDNSPLHF.

The chain carries TRBV7-2 and TRBJ2-7; the D gene is possibly TRBD2 (5 bases). Germline V gene data show CDR1 as SGHTA and CDR2 as FQGNSA. CDR3 length: 15 amino acids. V was clipped by 5 bases and J by 2 bases, with 16 bases between them. The DNA of the CDR3 is TGTGCCAGCAGCCGCGGAGGAGCTAGGGCCTACGAGCAGTACTTC. It specifies CASSRGGARAYEQYF.

The V gene is TRBV19, the J gene TRBJ2-5; D may be TRBD2 (5 bases). Germline CDR1 is LNHDA and CDR2 is SQIVND (reference sequence). V was clipped by 3 bases and J by 1 base, with 24 bases between them. The CDR3 covers 19 residues. The CDR3 region is CASSIRARVVSGSQETQYF. The CDR3 nucleotides read TGTGCCAGTAGTATTCGCGCCCGAGTGGTCTCGGGGTCCCAAGAGACCCAGTACTTC.

V usage is TRBV6-1 and J usage is TRBJ1-2; tentative D call: TRBD1 (5 bases). V lost 1 base to trimming and J lost 7 bases, with 10 bases between them. The germline V gene has CDR1 MNHNS and CDR2 SASEGT. The CDR3 extends over 13 amino acids. For the CDR3, the DNA is TGTGCCAGCAGTGAAGGGGGGGTTGCTGGCTACACCTTC. Translation gives CASSEGGVAGYTF.

Of note for this clone: The germline gene is not matched at one end of the junction; a read error may be the cause. This CDR3 is CASSQPSLALFF. The CDR3 nucleotides are TGTGCCAGCAGCCAACCTTCTCTAGCGCTCTTCTTC. The rearrangement joins TRBV3-1 (or the pseudogene TRBV3-2) to TRBJ2-4, with a tentative D call TRBD2 (6 bases). Germline V gives CDR1 LGHDT, CDR2 YNNKEL (reference sequence). The CDR3 has 12 amino acids.

The rearrangement links TRBV28 to TRBJ2-5, with D maybe TRBD2 (5 bases). The CDR3 runs to 13 residues. V lost 7 bases and J lost 3, with 12 bases in between. CDR1 and CDR2 (germline): MDHEN, SYDVKM. The CDR3 DNA reads TGTGCCAGCAAGGTGGGAGCGGAAGAGACCCAGTACTTC. Its protein product is CASKVGAEETQYF.

The table lists this clone with a few counts. The chain couples TRBV7-2 to TRBJ2-1; the D gene is possibly TRBD1 (6 bases). The V and J ends lost 5 bases and 0 bases respectively, with 20 bases between them. From germline, CDR1 is SGHTA and CDR2 FQGNSA. CDR3 length equals 18 residues. The CDR3: CASSVGGLRQSSYNEQFF. CDR3 DNA: TGTGCCAGCAGCGTTGGGGGCCTGAGACAGAGCTCCTACAATGAGCAGTTCTTC.

The sample holds a few counts of this clone. The rearrangement joins TRBV12-3 or TRBV12-4 to TRBJ1-5, with TRBD1 identical over 7 bases. Trimming at V came to 6 bases and at J to 6 bases, leaving 5 bases not matched to a gene. The CDR3 is made up of 13 amino acids. CDR3 amino acids: CASSTGVVQPQHF. CDR3 nucleotides: TGTGCCAGCAGCACAGGGGTGGTTCAGCCCCAGCATTTT.

The chain recombines TRBV5-4 with TRBJ1-6; a possible D gene is TRBD1 (6 bases). This CDR3 region has 15 residues. CDR1 is SGHNT, CDR2 YYREEE, per germline (reference sequence). V lost 4 bases, J lost 5 bases, and 13 bases lay in between. The CDR3 sequence: CASSLRTVHNSPLHF. The CDR3 DNA follows: TGTGCCAGCAGCCTAAGGACAGTTCATAATTCACCCCTCCACTTT.

The rearrangement uses TRBV7-6 and TRBJ2-7; perhaps TRBD2 as D (6 bases). The CDR3 has 14 amino acids. Trimming removed 5 bases from V and 1 base from J, with 12 bases in between. From germline, CDR1 is SGHVS and CDR2 FNYEAQ. CDR3 sequence reads: CASSPEGGSYEQYF. The CDR3 DNA follows: TGTGCCAGCAGCCCCGAGGGAGGATCCTACGAGCAGTACTTC.

This chain connects TRBV7-9 to TRBJ1-2, with 8 nucleotides matching TRBD1. This CDR3 has 17 residues. The germline gives CDR1 SEHNR, CDR2 FQNEAQ (reference sequence). Trimming removed 5 bases from V and 2 bases from J; junction bases left unmatched: 13. The CDR3 coding sequence is TGTGCCAGCAGCCCATTCCCGACAGGGGCCGGGAACTATGGCTACACCTTC. Amino acid sequence: CASSPFPTGAGNYGYTF.

This clone was found a few times. The chain carries TRBV5-8 and TRBJ1-3; D is ambiguous. The CDR3 is made up of 16 amino acids. CDR1 SGHTS and CDR2 YDEGEE come from the germline V gene. V gave up 2 bases and J gave up 0 bases, with 12 bases separating them. CDR3 amino acids: CASSLGRLDSGNTIYF. CDR3 bases: TGTGCCAGCAGCTTAGGGAGGCTAGACTCTGGAAACACCATATATTTT. Filled out from reference TRBV5-8 and TRBJ1-3, the complete variable domain reads EAGVTQSPTHLIKTRGQQATLRCSPISGHTSVYWYQQALGLGLQFLLWYDEGEERNRGNFPPRFSGRQFPNYSSELNVNALELEDSALYLCASSLGRLDSGNTIYFGEGSWLTVV.